The 27 T cell receptor beta chains below come from one sample, sequenced in a study of blood T cell repertoires in COVID-19 (dated by TCRdb to 2019 to 2021). Receptor libraries were prepared by the immunoSEQ multiplex PCR assay. As stored in TCRdb, this immuneACCESS dataset retains in-frame rearrangements with V and J assigned. A fraction of the clones does not appear; measured against another copy, unresolved V genes explain less than half of the discrepancy, and the remainder lacks a known reason. The sample table shows some 150,000 clones, and 87% are seen once. The ten largest make up about 4.1% of the sample. Sequencing used peripheral blood. All receptors come from a woman aged 40 to 55 with acute or convalescent COVID-19.

The V and J genes are TRBV30 and TRBJ2-7; TRBD1 might be the D (5 bases). The length of the CDR3 is 16 residues. Trimming cost V 0 bases and J 0 bases, with 15 bases left between them. The germline V gene encodes CDR1 GTSNPN and CDR2 SVGIG (reference sequence). CDR3 loop: CAWSVPGRARSYEQYF. The CDR3 DNA follows: TGTGCCTGGAGTGTACCCGGCAGGGCCCGCTCCTACGAGCAGTACTTC.

The chain couples TRBV7-2 to TRBJ2-1, with 7 positions matching TRBD2. V dropped 2 bases and J dropped 6; count of bases not matched to a gene: 7. The CDR3 extends over 15 amino acids. From germline, CDR1 is SGHTA and CDR2 FQGNSA. CDR3 amino acids: CASSLFSLAANEQFF. The CDR3 DNA reads TGTGCCAGCAGCTTATTTTCCCTAGCGGCCAATGAGCAGTTCTTC.

The chain uses TRBV7-9 and TRBJ1-3, with D tentatively TRBD1 (6 bases). This CDR3 is 14 amino acids long. Germline V gene data show CDR1 as SEHNR and CDR2 as FQNEAQ (reference sequence). Trimming took off 3 bases at V and 4 bases at J, with 10 bases between the two ends. CDR3 sequence: CASSFGDRGNTIYF. DNA for the CDR3: TGTGCCAGCAGCTTCGGCGACAGGGGAAACACCATATATTTT.

The CDR3 is CASSHPRRGGLGNTEAFF. The CDR3, as DNA: TGTGCCAGCAGCCACCCCCGGCGAGGGGGCTTGGGGAACACTGAAGCTTTCTTT. J is TRBJ1-1 and V is TRBV3-1 (or the pseudogene TRBV3-2); 7 bases are a match to TRBD1. J gave up 1 base and V 3 bases, and 14 bases lay outside the gene matches. The germline gives CDR1 LGHDT, CDR2 YNNKEL (reference sequence). The CDR3 totals 18 residues.

This sequence joins TRBV5-4 and TRBJ1-2; 8 bases agree with TRBD1. CDR3 length: 19 residues. Germline CDR1 and CDR2: SGHNT and YYREEE (reference sequence). Trimming cost V 0 bases and J 0 bases; bases outside gene matches: 13. The CDR3 is CASSLGGGQALRTNYGYTF. DNA of the CDR3: TGTGCCAGCAGCTTGGGGGGGGGACAGGCCCTTAGGACTAACTATGGCTACACCTTC.

V gene TRBV12-3 or TRBV12-4 combines with J gene TRBJ1-2; 8 positions agree with TRBD1. V was pared by 6 bases and J by 7 bases, with 7 bases of the junction left unmatched. The CDR3 loop spans 13 amino acids. For the CDR3, the DNA is TGTGCCAGCAGCAAAAGCGGACAGGGTGGCTACACCTTC. Translated, it gives CASSKSGQGGYTF.

V and J are TRBV19 and TRBJ2-3; 7 positions match TRBD2. Germline V gives CDR1 LNHDA, CDR2 SQIVND (reference sequence). The CDR3 is 17 residues long. After removal of 4 bases from V and 0 bases from J, the junction contained 10 bases not matched to a gene. The CDR3 is CASSKRPSGLSTDTQYF. CDR3 DNA: TGTGCCAGTAGTAAGCGGCCTAGCGGCCTCAGCACAGATACGCAGTATTTT.

V gene TRBV29-1 combines with J gene TRBJ2-4, with a tentative D call TRBD1 (6 bases). Germline V gene data show CDR1 as SQVTM and CDR2 as ANQGSEA. The CDR3 contains 13 residues. Trimming cost V 4 bases and J 3 bases, with 10 bases left between them. The CDR3 sequence is CSVGTALKNIQYF. The CDR3 bases are TGCAGCGTTGGGACAGCCCTCAAAAACATTCAGTACTTC.

The V gene is TRBV28, the J gene TRBJ2-5; D unclear. The germline CDR1 and CDR2 sequences are MDHEN and SYDVKM. This CDR3 has 11 residues. Trimming cost V 4 bases and J 5 bases, with 5 bases left between them. The CDR3 nucleotides read TGTGCCAGCAGTTCCGTGGAGACCCAGTACTTC. As protein: CASSSVETQYF.

V usage is TRBV4-3 and J usage is TRBJ2-3; D is unresolved. V was trimmed by 1 base and J by 5 bases, leaving 7 bases between them. This CDR3 contains 13 residues. Germline values: CDR1 LGHNA, CDR2 YSLEER. In DNA, the CDR3 is TGCGCCAGCAGCCAAGCCCTTATAGATACGCAGTATTTT. It yields the protein CASSQALIDTQYF.

The V gene is TRBV7-2, the J gene TRBJ1-1; D uncertain. Trimming removed 0 bases at V and 1 base at J, with 6 bases between. Germline V CDR1 and CDR2: SGHTA, FQGNSA. The CDR3 extends over 14 amino acids. CDR3 nucleotide sequence: TGTGCCAGCAGCTTAGCGGCAGAGAACACTGAAGCTTTCTTT. It encodes CASSLAAENTEAFF.

About this clone: A read error may produce the germline difference seen at one junction end. The V and J genes are TRBV5-1 and TRBJ1-2, with D possibly TRBD1 on 5 matching bases. CDR1 is SGHRS and CDR2 is YFSETQ in the germline V gene. This CDR3 has 14 amino acids. CDR3 loop: CASTLGGQTYGYTF. CDR3 bases: TGCGCCAGCACCTTGGGAGGACAAACCTATGGCTACACCTTC.

V and J are TRBV25-1 and TRBJ1-1, with D possibly being TRBD1 (5 bases). Trimming took 3 bases from V and 6 from J, leaving 14 bases between them. Germline CDR1 reads MGHDK; CDR2 reads SYGVNS. This CDR3 contains 14 residues. The CDR3 loop is CASSEAGPLAEAFF. Written as DNA, the CDR3 is TGTGCCAGCAGTGAGGCAGGGCCCCTGGCTGAAGCTTTCTTT.

The chain employs TRBV7-2 and TRBJ2-7; 13 positions agree with TRBD2. Trimming cost V 5 bases and J 4 bases; bases outside gene matches: 5. The V gene's germline CDR1 is SGHTA and CDR2 FQGNSA. The CDR3 has 15 residues. The CDR3 coding sequence is TGTGCCAGCAGCCACTCGACTAGCGGGGGGTACGAGCAGTACTTC. Protein: CASSHSTSGGYEQYF.

CDR3 sequence (DNA): TGTGCCAGCAGGTCCCGGACAGGCAGCTCCTACAATGAGCAGTTCTTC. It specifies CASRSRTGSSYNEQFF. V usage is TRBV5-6 and J usage is TRBJ2-1; 7 nucleotides align to TRBD1. The CDR3 spans 16 residues. The J segment lost 0 bases and the V segment lost 5 bases, leaving 8 bases of the junction unmatched. CDR1 is SGHDT and CDR2 is YYEEEE in the germline V gene.

In DNA, the CDR3 is TGTGCCAGCAGCTTAACCCGAAGTAGCGTCTACGAGCAGTACTTC. Protein sequence: CASSLTRSSVYEQYF. The J gene is TRBJ2-7, the V gene TRBV11-2, with D maybe TRBD2 (5 bases). The germline V gene encodes CDR1 SGHAT and CDR2 FQNNGV. The CDR3 extends over 15 amino acids. The V end was cut by 2 bases, the J end by 3 bases, with 14 bases between.

This clone is labeled medium-sized. CDR3 in DNA: TGTGCCAGCAGTGGGGGACAGGGGGGCCCCTACGAGCAGTACTTC. This codes for CASSGGQGGPYEQYF. The chain uses TRBV6-2 or TRBV6-3 and TRBJ2-7, with 11 bases aligning to TRBD1. The V gene's germline CDR1 is MNHEY and CDR2 SVGEGT. Losses at the gene ends were 5 bases for V and 2 bases for J; bases not matched to a gene: 5. This CDR3 contains 15 residues.

The chain recombines TRBV7-9 with TRBJ2-5; no reliable D call. The V end lost 5 bases, the J end lost 5 bases, and 9 bases lay between the germline ends. The CDR3 is 12 residues long. In germline, CDR1 is SEHNR, CDR2 FQNEAQ (reference sequence). The DNA for the CDR3 is TGTGCCAGCAGCCCTTTTGCGGAGACCCAGTACTTC. It translates to CASSPFAETQYF.

This chain connects TRBV2 to TRBJ2-2; 10 bases line up with TRBD2. With V trimmed by 5 bases and J by 3 bases, 3 bases remained unmatched. This CDR3 is built from 15 residues. Germline-derived CDR1 and CDR2 are SNHLY and FYNNEI. The CDR3 nucleotides read TGTGCCAGCAGTTTAGCGGGGGGCCACACCGGGGAGCTGTTTTTT. It yields the protein CASSLAGGHTGELFF.

The chain has TRBV3-1 (or the pseudogene TRBV3-2) and TRBJ2-5; a weak D match, TRBD1 (5 bases). The CDR3 sequence is 14 residues long. From germline, CDR1 is LGHDT and CDR2 YNNKEL (reference sequence). Deletions cut 7 bases from V and 2 bases from J, with 14 bases between. The CDR3: CASTRAGQQETQYF. The CDR3 DNA reads TGTGCCAGCACCAGGGCCGGGCAGCAAGAGACCCAGTACTTC.

This CDR3 reads CSVAVETQYF. CDR3 in DNA: TGCAGCGTTGCGGTGGAGACCCAGTACTTC. The chain has TRBV29-1 and TRBJ2-5; the D is unclear. The V end lost 4 bases, the J end lost 5 bases, and 5 bases lay between the germline ends. The CDR3 spans 10 residues. The germline CDR1 and CDR2 sequences are SQVTM and ANQGSEA.

The V call is TRBV5-5, the J call TRBJ1-5; TRBD1 matches 11 bases. Trimming at V came to 4 bases and at J to 7 bases, leaving 7 bases not matched to a gene. The CDR3 length is 15 residues. Per the germline V gene, CDR1 is SGHKS and CDR2 is YYEKEE (reference sequence). Here the CDR3 reads CASSVGQGAGQPQHF. In nucleotides, the CDR3 is TGTGCCAGCAGCGTTGGACAGGGGGCAGGCCAGCCCCAGCATTTT.

The chain combines TRBV5-1 with TRBJ1-4; no firm D call. CDR1 and CDR2 from the germline V gene are SGHRS and YFSETQ. V was shortened by 3 bases and J by 2 bases, with 11 bases between the two germline ends. The CDR3 length is 15 residues. The DNA of the CDR3 is TGCGCCAGCAGCTCCGCTAGGCTGACTAATGAAAAACTGTTTTTT. It codes for CASSSARLTNEKLFF.

The V gene is TRBV2, the J gene TRBJ1-2, with 7 positions matching TRBD1. V lost 9 bases to trimming and J lost 8 bases; unmatched junction nucleotides: 9. This CDR3 has 12 residues. Germline CDR1 SNHLY, CDR2 FYNNEI. CDR3: CARSGQPGGYTF. Written as DNA, the CDR3 is TGTGCCAGATCGGGACAGCCTGGCGGCTACACCTTC.

This clone appeared a single time. J is TRBJ2-7 and V is TRBV4-1; TRBD2 matches 10 bases. The CDR3 loop spans 16 amino acids. Germline CDR1 and CDR2: MGHRA and YSYEKL. Trimming removed 0 bases from V and 4 bases from J; junction bases left unmatched: 6. The CDR3, as DNA: TGCGCCAGCAGCCAAGATATACTAGCGGGACGGTACGAGCAGTACTTC. This encodes CASSQDILAGRYEQYF.

V gene TRBV30 combines with J gene TRBJ1-2, with TRBD1 matching over 10 bases. Trimming removed 5 bases from V and 8 bases from J; junction bases left unmatched: 8. Per the germline V gene, CDR1 is GTSNPN and CDR2 is SVGIG (reference sequence). The CDR3 runs 13 residues. CDR3 in amino acids: CAWGDGDRGGYTF. CDR3 bases: TGTGCCTGGGGCGACGGGGACAGGGGAGGCTACACCTTC.

The genes are TRBV5-1 and TRBJ2-1; 7 nucleotides line up with TRBD2. The CDR3 length is 16 residues. CDR1 SGHRS and CDR2 YFSETQ come from the germline V gene. J gave up 0 bases and V 4 bases, and 7 bases lay outside the gene matches. The DNA of the CDR3 is TGCGCCAGCAGCGAGACTAGCACCTACTCCTACAATGAGCAGTTCTTC. It specifies CASSETSTYSYNEQFF. The whole variable domain, filled in from reference TRBV5-1 and TRBJ2-1, reads KAGVTQTPRYLIKTRGQQVTLSCSPISGHRSVSWYQQTPGQGLQFLFEYFSETQRNKGNFPGRFSGRQFSNSRSEMNVSTLELGDSALYLCASSETSTYSYNEQFFGPGTRLTVL.